The clone carrying this TCR beta chain was observed a few times. Its antigen is currently unknown. TCRdb re-analysed the 5' RACE reads in MiXCR, keeping a single row per CDR3 protein. Here the sample spans approximately 350,000 distinct CDR3 sequences, roughly 14% being singletons. V shed 4 bases, J shed 13 bases, and the junction held 2 bases outside the gene matches. This CDR3 region has 11 residues. Per the germline V gene, CDR1 is LNHDA and CDR2 is SQIVND (reference sequence). These data originate in a study of CD8 T cells in ankylosing spondylitis. Study results and limitations: Peripheral blood samples showed relatively rare disease-linked clones, and these clones were CD8+.

The V and J genes are TRBV19 and TRBJ2-1; the match to TRBD1 covers 9 bases. What was sequenced was blood, either unsorted or a sorted T cell fraction (not recorded which). This receptor was taken from a male donor with ankylosing spondylitis or in good health (not recorded which). CDR3 bases: TGTGCCAGTAGTACGGACAGGGGCCAGTTCTTC. It yields the protein CASSTDRGQFF.